This entry is about one T cell receptor beta chain. This receptor's antigen is unknown. No quality values exist for individual bases; no much larger clone is one base distant. One collaborating source in Seattle enrolled patients while the patients were actively infected and followed the patients over time throughout the course of disease. The collaborating institutions used their own protocols to collect whole blood in K2EDTA tubes. Collaborator samples were shipped for TCRbeta analysis as frozen whole blood, isolated PBMCs, or DNA extracted from either sample type. From a lookup of the germline V gene, CDR1 and CDR2 are MDHEN and SYDVKM. From the cysteine up to the phenylalanine, the CDR3 has a length of 15 residues. The DNA shown is the 45-base CDR3, in frame from base 1. From V the trimming removes 5 bases and from J it removes 3 bases, while the gene matches leave 7 bases of the junction unaccounted for.

TCRbeta CDR3 regions were amplified from genomic DNA using the immunoSEQ Assay, a bias-controlled multiplex PCR. Per the authors' processing: Within the assay, amplification of reference gene primers was used to estimate how many nucleated cells each sample contained. To quantify the absolute abundance of each unique TCRbeta CDR3 rearrangement, sequence reads were collapsed and filtered. For each sample, productive Simpson clonality was calculated as the square root of Simpson's diversity index across productive rearrangements. TCRdb took this table from immuneACCESS and kept in-frame rearrangements with V and J called. Such tables lack part of the clones; where checked against another copy, unresolved V genes explain under half of the gap, and the rest is unexplained. The V and J calls and the clone size are those of that table, but D and trimming were determined from the DNA. This sample gives fewer than 200,000 clones in total; more than 75% of them show up just once. Just over 2.5% of the sample comes from the top ten.

This sample was taken from a study of blood T cell repertoires in COVID-19 (dated by TCRdb to 2020 to 2022). About the study as a whole: The collaborator samples originated in the United States, Italy and Spain and spanned the acute and convalescent phases of COVID-19. The material from the prospective study consisted of cDNA or gDNA derived from T cells, B-cell-depleted T cells, or PBMCs. Subjects who had been exposed to COVID-19, were actively infected with it, or had recovered from it provided the deeply sampled blood TCRbeta repertoires that made up the dataset. The repertoires were released in a freely available public database intended as a resource for research on the immune response to SARS-CoV-2. Samples came from the ongoing ImmuneRACE study (first 160 participants) plus 1,254 subjects from 6 global collaborators. Nearly every sample came with metadata listing a de-identified subject ID, COVID-19 status, age in years and sex. Where available, HLA class I and class II types were taken from metadata supplied by the sample provider and were not determined by assay-based typing. What the research found in general, with its limitations: Clinical and demographic metadata were provided uncurated, with the amount varying by source and participant.

This receptor chain uses TRBV28 and TRBJ1-5; 7 bases in the junction line up with TRBD1. Sequenced material: peripheral blood. This TCR came from a woman of 80 years or more with COVID-19, enrolled during active disease. The nucleotide sequence reads as follows: TGTGCCAGCAGTCCAGGGGGACAGATCAATCAGCCCCAGCATTTT. This yields the protein CASSPGGQINQPQHF.